This TCR beta chain is from a study of cytomegalovirus exposure and HLA in healthy donors. Study background: The 110 million or so unique TCR beta sequences, from about 180 million T cells, were found by an earlier analysis.

Primers included in the PCR were 60 Vbeta and 13 Jbeta primers. TCRdb's copy holds only in-frame clones and misses some; the assay was immunoSEQ multiplex PCR. The sample includes over 90,000 clones, around 77% of them seen just once. On this clone: Its specificity is unknown.

Findings of the study overall: Sequencing artifact likely explains a cluster of highly shared sequence variants.

This CDR3 region has 15 residues. V lost 2 bases, J lost 7 bases, and 7 bases stayed unmatched. Germline CDR1 is SGHDN and CDR2 is FVKESK. The chain employs TRBV14 and TRBJ2-1; TRBD2 matches 8 bases. The receptor was isolated from an older woman in good health and CMV-seropositive. The sequencing input was PBMCs. This chain's CDR3 is CASSQLAGPRNEQFF. Written as DNA, the CDR3 is TGTGCCAGCAGCCAACTAGCGGGCCCCCGAAATGAGCAGTTCTTC.